Presented here are 27 T cell receptor beta chains from one specimen sequenced in a study of cytomegalovirus exposure and HLA in healthy donors. 13 Jbeta primers and 60 Vbeta primers were used for the PCR. Data came from immunoSEQ multiplex PCR; TCRdb stores just in-frame clones and leaves some out. In the table there are approximately 39,000 clones, approximately 74% of which are singletons. Material: PBMCs. These receptors were collected from a man aged 25-40 years in good health and CMV-seronegative.

J is TRBJ1-2 and V is TRBV29-1, with 10 bases that match TRBD1. Germline CDR1 is SQVTM and CDR2 is ANQGSEA. The CDR3 length is 14 residues. V lost 4 bases and J lost 4; bases outside the gene matches: 6. The CDR3 bases are TGCAGCGTTGGCGGGACAGGGGCCATCTATGGCTACACCTTC. It translates to CSVGGTGAIYGYTF.

The rearrangement links TRBV5-1 to TRBJ2-1; 11 bases match TRBD1. Trimming removed 8 bases from V and 4 bases from J; junction bases left unmatched: 8. CDR1 is SGHRS, CDR2 YFSETQ, per germline. The CDR3 is 15 residues long. The CDR3 sequence is CASLRTGGWYNEQFF. The CDR3 DNA is TGCGCCAGTTTAAGGACAGGGGGCTGGTACAATGAGCAGTTCTTC.

The chain uses TRBV2 and TRBJ1-1; D not certain. There are 13 residues in the CDR3. Trimming took off 6 bases at V and 8 bases at J, with 16 bases between the two ends. CDR1 and CDR2 from the germline V gene are SNHLY and FYNNEI. The CDR3 loop is CASRQQAPKEAFF. In nucleotides, the CDR3 is TGTGCCAGCAGGCAGCAGGCACCCAAGGAAGCTTTCTTT.

V gene TRBV6-6 combines with J gene TRBJ1-4; D possibly corresponds to TRBD1 (5 bases). Trimming removed 4 bases from V and 8 bases from J, with 11 bases in between. CDR1 is MNHNY and CDR2 is SVGAGI in the germline V gene (reference sequence). The CDR3 runs to 13 residues. CDR3 residues: CASSFQGKEKLFF. CDR3 nucleotides: TGTGCCAGCAGTTTTCAGGGCAAAGAAAAACTGTTTTTT.

The chain is built from TRBV6-1 and TRBJ2-7; 11 positions agree with TRBD1. CDR3 size: 15 residues. Germline CDR1 MNHNS, CDR2 SASEGT. The trim removed 7 bases at V and 3 bases at J, leaving 8 bases unmatched. CDR3 loop: CASTGGTGGIYEQYF. The CDR3 DNA is TGTGCCAGCACCGGAGGGACAGGGGGGATCTACGAGCAGTACTTC.

The V and J genes are TRBV5-1 and TRBJ1-6; 7 bases are a match to TRBD1. V was pared by 3 bases and J by 6 bases, with 6 bases of the junction left unmatched. The CDR3 has 15 residues. CDR1 is SGHRS, CDR2 YFSETQ, per germline. The CDR3 here is CASSSQGGGNSPLHF. The CDR3 region has the DNA TGCGCCAGCAGCTCCCAGGGGGGCGGTAATTCACCCCTCCACTTT.

This clone is categorized as medium-sized (0.01 to 0.1%). The chain links TRBV6-1 to TRBJ2-1; perhaps TRBD2 as D (5 bases). The CDR3 has 13 amino acids. Germline CDR1 and CDR2: MNHNS and SASEGT. Trimming took 8 bases from V and 2 from J, leaving 10 bases between them. This chain's CDR3 is CASAAEAYNEQFF. The CDR3 DNA reads as TGTGCCAGCGCAGCGGAAGCCTACAATGAGCAGTTCTTC.

The rearrangement joins TRBV11-1 to TRBJ2-1; 9 bases are shared with TRBD1. CDR3 length: 15 amino acids. V trimming: 4 bases; J trimming: 6 bases; junction bases outside the gene matches: 7. Germline lookup yields CDR1 SGHAT and CDR2 FQDESV (reference sequence). Here the CDR3 reads CASSSRSQGANEQFF. CDR3 coding DNA: TGTGCCAGCAGCTCGCGGTCACAGGGGGCCAATGAGCAGTTCTTC.

The V gene is TRBV18, the J gene TRBJ2-1; 7 bases are a match to TRBD1. Per germline, CDR1 KGHSH and CDR2 LQKENI. V trimming: 2 bases; J trimming: 10 bases; junction bases outside the gene matches: 11. The CDR3 extends over 15 amino acids. CDR3 in DNA: TGTGCCAGCTCACCAACCTGGAGAACAGGGGACGAGCAGTTCTTC. Its protein product is CASSPTWRTGDEQFF.

J is TRBJ2-3 and V is TRBV4-3, with 13 bases identical to TRBD2. The germline CDR1 and CDR2 sequences are LGHNA and YSLEER. The CDR3 covers 20 residues. The V and J ends lost 3 bases and 1 base, in that order; junction bases with no gene match: 13. This chain's CDR3 is CASSHRLAGGPEEGTDTQYF. CDR3 bases: TGCGCCAGCAGCCATCGACTAGCGGGGGGACCAGAAGAGGGCACAGATACGCAGTATTTT.

The chain recombines TRBV7-2 with TRBJ2-5, with D tentatively TRBD2 (5 bases). The germline V gene encodes CDR1 SGHTA and CDR2 FQGNSA. This CDR3 is 13 amino acids long. V lost 11 bases and J 1 base, leaving 14 bases between the germline ends. Here the CDR3 DNA reads TGTGCCGCCGCGGGCGGGCCCCAAGAGACCCAGTACTTC. This encodes CAAAGGPQETQYF.

This sequence joins TRBV9 and TRBJ2-6, with 8 bases lining up with TRBD1. Germline trimming cut 3 bases from V and 0 bases from J; bases unmatched to any gene: 5. The germline gives CDR1 SGDLS, CDR2 YYNGEE. This CDR3 has 17 amino acids. The CDR3 loop reads CASSARDRSSGANVLTF. The CDR3 DNA sequence: TGTGCCAGCAGCGCTCGGGACAGGTCCTCTGGGGCCAACGTCCTGACTTTC.

This chain connects TRBV13 to TRBJ2-7, with D possibly being TRBD2 (6 bases). Trimming cost V 5 bases and J 3 bases, with 14 bases left between them. The germline V gene has CDR1 PRHDT and CDR2 FYEKMQ (reference sequence). The CDR3 runs 14 residues. CDR3: CASSHGSLVYEQYF. The DNA for the CDR3 is TGTGCCAGCAGCCACGGGAGTTTGGTCTACGAGCAGTACTTC.

The chain carries TRBV7-8 and TRBJ1-1, with TRBD1 matching over 7 bases. From germline, CDR1 is SGHVS and CDR2 FQNEAQ. Trimming removed 5 bases from V and 1 base from J; junction bases left unmatched: 7. This CDR3 has 15 residues. CDR3 protein: CASSRRGTENTEAFF. In DNA form, the CDR3 reads TGTGCCAGCAGCCGTAGAGGGACAGAGAACACTGAAGCTTTCTTT.

The chain uses TRBV4-2 and TRBJ1-4; D is possibly TRBD1 (5 bases). Germline assignment: CDR1 LGHNA and CDR2 YNFKEQ. V lost 1 base to trimming and J lost 8 bases, with 8 bases between them. The CDR3 contains 13 residues. CDR3 DNA: TGTGCCAGCAGCCAAGGGGGCTCGGAAAAACTGTTTTTT. Translating it yields CASSQGGSEKLFF.

This clone was recorded a few times. The DNA for the CDR3 is TGCGCCAGCAGCCAAGATAGGGGGAGCACAGATACGCAGTATTTT. It encodes CASSQDRGSTDTQYF. This chain connects TRBV4-1 to TRBJ2-3; tentatively, D is TRBD1 (6 bases). The CDR3 length is 15 residues. In germline, CDR1 is MGHRA, CDR2 YSYEKL. Trimming took 0 bases from V and 0 from J, leaving 7 bases between them.

The rearrangement links TRBV4-3 to TRBJ2-7; D possibly corresponds to TRBD1 (5 bases). Looked up from germline, CDR1 is LGHNA and CDR2 is YSLEER. Trimming removed 3 bases at V and 2 bases at J, with 8 bases between. The CDR3 spans 13 residues. The CDR3 sequence is CASSHDRAYEQYF. CDR3 nucleotides: TGCGCCAGCAGCCATGACAGAGCCTACGAGCAGTACTTC.

This clone has only a few counts. The J gene is TRBJ2-1, the V gene TRBV25-1; a weak D match, TRBD1 (6 bases). The CDR3 has 13 amino acids. V gave up 6 bases and J gave up 4 bases, with 10 bases separating them. Germline V gene data show CDR1 as MGHDK and CDR2 as SYGVNS. The CDR3 reads CASSVGTYNEQFF. For the CDR3, the DNA is TGTGCCAGCAGCGTTGGGACATACAATGAGCAGTTCTTC. The full variable domain, its missing parts supplied by reference TRBV25-1 and TRBJ2-1, is EADIYQTPRYLVIGTGKKITLECSQTMGHDKMYWYQQDPGMELHLIHYSYGVNSTEKGDLSSESTVSRIRTEHFPLTLESARPSHTSQYLCASSVGTYNEQFFGPGTRLTVL.

The chain combines TRBV1 with TRBJ2-1; TRBD2, the table's D call, was not compared with the DNA. TRBV1 is shown as a pseudogene. The length of the CDR3 is 17 residues. The CDR3 nucleotides are TGCACCAGCAGCCAGCATCCCCCGCGGGGGGTGGACAATGAGCAGTTCTTC. Its protein is CTSSQHPPRGVDNEQFF.

In its sample, this clone was seen once. J is TRBJ2-1 and V is TRBV28, with D perhaps TRBD2 (5 bases). From germline, CDR1 is MDHEN and CDR2 SYDVKM. The CDR3 consists of 16 residues. The V end lost 0 bases, the J end lost 1 base, and 10 bases lay between the germline ends. CDR3 sequence (DNA): TGTGCCAGCAGTTTATGGCCAGCGGAATCCTACAATGAGCAGTTCTTC. It translates to CASSLWPAESYNEQFF.

The V gene is TRBV27, the J gene TRBJ2-7; no firm D call. This CDR3 is built from 12 residues. The germline V gene has CDR1 MNHEY and CDR2 SMNVEV (reference sequence). Between the trimmed V and J ends, which lost 7 bases and 3 bases, there was a span of 10 bases. The CDR3 DNA reads TGTGCCAGCATCCTGACATTCTACGAGCAGTACTTC. This sequence encodes CASILTFYEQYF.

This clone was seen only a few times. J is TRBJ2-7 and V is TRBV7-9, with 9 bases that match TRBD2. Germline V CDR1 and CDR2: SEHNR, FQNEAQ (reference sequence). The CDR3 has 16 amino acids. The V and J ends lost 1 base and 0 bases, in that order; junction bases with no gene match: 4. The CDR3 here is CASSLDERGASYEQYF. CDR3 sequence (DNA): TGTGCCAGCAGCTTAGACGAGCGGGGGGCCTCCTACGAGCAGTACTTC.

The V call is TRBV6-6, the J call TRBJ1-1, with D perhaps TRBD1 (5 bases). Per the germline V gene, CDR1 is MNHNY and CDR2 is SVGAGI (reference sequence). The V end lost 2 bases, the J end lost 1 base, and 8 bases lay between the germline ends. This CDR3 has 14 amino acids. The CDR3 reads CASSYDSRNTEAFF. The CDR3 nucleotides are TGTGCCAGCAGTTACGACAGCCGGAACACTGAAGCTTTCTTT.

V usage is TRBV5-4 and J usage is TRBJ1-1; D possibly corresponds to TRBD1 (5 bases). The CDR3 extends over 12 amino acids. Germline assignment: CDR1 SGHNT and CDR2 YYREEE (reference sequence). Trimming took 4 bases from V and 1 from J, leaving 5 bases between them. CDR3 sequence reads: CASSQGNTEAFF. The CDR3 DNA is TGTGCCAGCAGCCAGGGGAACACTGAAGCTTTCTTT.

V gene TRBV5-6 combines with J gene TRBJ2-7; D is possibly TRBD1 (6 bases). Looked up from germline, CDR1 is SGHDT and CDR2 is YYEEEE. The CDR3 extends over 12 amino acids. V was cut by 2 bases and J by 6 bases, with 9 bases left in between. DNA for the CDR3: TGTGCCAGCAGCTTACAGGGATCCGAGCAGTACTTC. Its protein is CASSLQGSEQYF.

The chain is built from TRBV6-4 and TRBJ2-7; the match to TRBD2 covers 13 bases. CDR3 size: 15 residues. V trimming: 3 bases; J trimming: 5 bases; junction bases outside the gene matches: 4. Germline values: CDR1 MRHNA, CDR2 SNTAGT. CDR3 DNA sequence: TGTGCCAGCAGTGAGGGACTAGCGGGAATCCACGAGCAGTACTTC. The encoded protein is CASSEGLAGIHEQYF.

This chain joins TRBV5-6 and TRBJ2-3, with 9 bases identical to TRBD2. CDR1 is SGHDT, CDR2 YYEEEE, per germline. The V gene end was trimmed by 7 bases and the J gene end by 8 bases; junction bases not matched to a gene: 8. The CDR3 has 13 amino acids. CDR3 in DNA: TGTGCCAGCGGGGCGGGGGGGCGAGGTACGCAGTATTTT. It is translated as CASGAGGRGTQYF.